A selection of T cell receptor beta chains follows, all from one sample in a study of blood T cell repertoires in COVID-19. Clones were sequenced by immunoSEQ multiplex PCR, and TCRdb holds only the in-frame ones, with some missing. Among almost 250,000 clones listed, 75% to 90% were seen once. Sequenced input: PBMCs or T cells enriched from blood (not recorded which). These receptors all come from a woman in her twenties or thirties who had recovered from COVID-19. The CDR3 runs from the conserved cysteine through the conserved F or W. The D gene is left open where the match is weak. A clone size is listed for some rows: how often the clone was seen (once, few, many), or a class if it is expanded.

J gene: TRBJ1-2; V gene: TRBV13; D gene: NA; clone size: NA; CDR3 DNA: TGTGCCAGCAGCCGTGGACAGAACAGATTCTATGGCTACACCTTC; CDR3 protein: CASSRGQNRFYGYTF
J gene: TRBJ1-1; V gene: TRBV4-1; D gene: NA; clone size: NA; CDR3 DNA: TGCGCCAGCAGCCAAGATAGGGGGTCGAACACTGAAGCTTTCTTT; CDR3 protein: CASSQDRGSNTEAFF
J gene: TRBJ1-4; V gene: TRBV19; D gene: NA; clone size: few; CDR3 DNA: TGTGCCAGCCAGGTTGCAACTAATGAAAAACTGTTTTTT; CDR3 protein: CASQVATNEKLFF
J gene: TRBJ2-3; V gene: TRBV7-9; D gene: TRBD2; clone size: NA; CDR3 DNA: TGTGCCAGCAGCTTAAAGCGGGGCAGGGCCCTCACAGATACGCAGTATTTT; CDR3 protein: CASSLKRGRALTDTQYF
J gene: TRBJ2-7; V gene: TRBV7-9; D gene: TRBD2; clone size: NA; CDR3 DNA: TGTGCCAGCAGCTCGGGACTAGCGGGCTTAGGGCAGTACTTC; CDR3 protein: CASSSGLAGLGQYF
J gene: TRBJ1-1; V gene: TRBV30; D gene: NA; clone size: NA; CDR3 DNA: TGTGCCTGGTCGGGAAACAGGGAAACTGAAGCTTTCTTT; CDR3 protein: CAWSGNRETEAFF
J gene: TRBJ2-5; V gene: TRBV28; D gene: NA; clone size: NA; CDR3 DNA: TGTGCCAGCAGGGCAACTAGCAGCCAAGAGACCCAGTACTTC; CDR3 protein: CASRATSSQETQYF
J gene: TRBJ1-5; V gene: TRBV28; D gene: NA; clone size: NA; CDR3 DNA: TGTGCCAGCAGTTTAGTAAGTTTTAGGCCCCAGCATTTT; CDR3 protein: CASSLVSFRPQHF
J gene: TRBJ2-7; V gene: TRBV19; D gene: NA; clone size: NA; CDR3 DNA: TGTGCCAGTAGTATCAGGGCACCTCGGTCCCGGTACTTC; CDR3 protein: CASSIRAPRSRYF
J gene: TRBJ1-5; V gene: TRBV28; D gene: TRBD1; clone size: NA; CDR3 DNA: TGTGCCAGCAGTACAGGGGGACATCAGCCCCAGCATTTT; CDR3 protein: CASSTGGHQPQHF
J gene: TRBJ2-4; V gene: TRBV18; D gene: TRBD2; clone size: NA; CDR3 DNA: TGTGCCAGCTCACCGAGCGGGAGGGAAAACATTCAGTACTTC; CDR3 protein: CASSPSGRENIQYF
J gene: TRBJ2-1; V gene: TRBV6-5; D gene: TRBD2; clone size: few; CDR3 DNA: TGTGCCAGCAGTAATACCGGGACTAGCGGGATCCTGTTCTTC; CDR3 protein: CASSNTGTSGILFF
J gene: TRBJ2-3; V gene: TRBV15; D gene: TRBD2; clone size: NA; CDR3 DNA: TGTGCCACCAGCAGAGGTAGACTAGCGGGGGACGATACGCAGTATTTT; CDR3 protein: CATSRGRLAGDDTQYF
J gene: TRBJ2-1; V gene: TRBV11-3; D gene: TRBD2; clone size: NA; CDR3 DNA: TGTGCCAGCAGCTTAGGGGCCGGGACTAGCCATGAGCAGTTCTTC; CDR3 protein: CASSLGAGTSHEQFF
J gene: TRBJ2-7; V gene: TRBV21-1; D gene: NA; clone size: NA; CDR3 DNA: TGTGCCAGCAGCAACCCTAGGGACACCCATTACGAGCAGTACTTC; CDR3 protein: CASSNPRDTHYEQYF
J gene: TRBJ1-2; V gene: TRBV6-4; D gene: NA; clone size: NA; CDR3 DNA: TGTGCCAGCAGTACAGGGAACGGCTACACCTTC; CDR3 protein: CASSTGNGYTF
J gene: TRBJ1-4; V gene: TRBV6-6; D gene: NA; clone size: once; CDR3 DNA: TGTGCCAGCAGTTACTCGACAAGGAATAATGAAAAACTGTTTTTT; CDR3 protein: CASSYSTRNNEKLFF